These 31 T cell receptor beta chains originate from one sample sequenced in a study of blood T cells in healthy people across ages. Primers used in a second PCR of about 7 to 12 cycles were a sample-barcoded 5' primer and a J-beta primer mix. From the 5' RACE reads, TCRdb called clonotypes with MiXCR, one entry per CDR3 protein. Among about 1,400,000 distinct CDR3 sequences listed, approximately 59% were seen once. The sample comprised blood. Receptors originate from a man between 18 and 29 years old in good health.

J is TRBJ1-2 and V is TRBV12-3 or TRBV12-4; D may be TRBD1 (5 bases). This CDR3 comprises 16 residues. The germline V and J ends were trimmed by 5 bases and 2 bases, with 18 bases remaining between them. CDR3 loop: CASSPGGSPTNYGYTF. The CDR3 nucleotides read TGTGCCAGCAGTCCCGGGGGGAGTCCGACGAACTATGGCTACACCTTC.

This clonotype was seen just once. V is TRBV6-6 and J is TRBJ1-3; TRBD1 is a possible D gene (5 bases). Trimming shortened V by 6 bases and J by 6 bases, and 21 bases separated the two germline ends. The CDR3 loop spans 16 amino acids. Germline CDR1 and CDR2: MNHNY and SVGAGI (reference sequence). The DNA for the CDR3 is TGTGCCAGCAGCCTGGGATTCGGGACGAATGAAAACACCATATATTTT. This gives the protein CASSLGFGTNENTIYF.

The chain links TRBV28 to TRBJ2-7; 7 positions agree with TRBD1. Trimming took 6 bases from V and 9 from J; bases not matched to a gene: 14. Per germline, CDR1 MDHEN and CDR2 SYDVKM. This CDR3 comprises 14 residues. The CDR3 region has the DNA TGTGCCAGCAGCTTCGACAGGGTGCAACCCGGGCAGTACTTC. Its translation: CASSFDRVQPGQYF.

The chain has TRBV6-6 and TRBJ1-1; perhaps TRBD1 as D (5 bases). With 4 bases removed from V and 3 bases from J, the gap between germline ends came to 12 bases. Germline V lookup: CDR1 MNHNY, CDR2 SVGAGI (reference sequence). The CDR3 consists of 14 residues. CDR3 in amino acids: CASSFGGRDTEAFF. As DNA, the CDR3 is TGTGCCAGCAGTTTTGGGGGACGGGACACTGAAGCTTTCTTT.

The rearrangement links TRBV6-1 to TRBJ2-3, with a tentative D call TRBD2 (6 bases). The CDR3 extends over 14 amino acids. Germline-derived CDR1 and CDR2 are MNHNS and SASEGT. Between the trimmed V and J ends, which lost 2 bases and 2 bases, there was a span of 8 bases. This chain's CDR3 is CASSEWGDTDTQYF. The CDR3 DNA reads TGTGCCAGCAGTGAATGGGGGGACACAGATACGCAGTATTTT.

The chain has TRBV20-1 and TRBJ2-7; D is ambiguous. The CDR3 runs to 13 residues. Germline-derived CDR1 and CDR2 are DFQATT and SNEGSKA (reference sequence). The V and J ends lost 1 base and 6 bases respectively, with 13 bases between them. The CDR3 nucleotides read TGCAGTGCTAGAGGAACAACGCACTGCGAGCAGTACTTC. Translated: CSARGTTHCEQYF.

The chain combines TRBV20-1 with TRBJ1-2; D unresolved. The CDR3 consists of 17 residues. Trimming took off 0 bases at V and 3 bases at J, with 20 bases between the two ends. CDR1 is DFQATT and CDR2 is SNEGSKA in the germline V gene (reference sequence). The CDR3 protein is CSARDWAEEVRDYGYTF. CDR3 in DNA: TGCAGTGCTAGAGATTGGGCGGAGGAAGTGAGGGACTATGGCTACACCTTC.

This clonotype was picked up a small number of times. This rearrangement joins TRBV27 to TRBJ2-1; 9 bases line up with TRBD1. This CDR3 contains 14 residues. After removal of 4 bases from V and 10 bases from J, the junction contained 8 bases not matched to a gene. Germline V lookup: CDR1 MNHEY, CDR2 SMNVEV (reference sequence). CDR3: CASSSGTGNNEQFF. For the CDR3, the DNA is TGTGCCAGCAGTTCCGGGACAGGGAATAACGAGCAGTTCTTC.

The CDR3 is CSTRRTIMNTEAFF. The CDR3 DNA reads TGCAGCACCAGGCGGACAATCATGAACACTGAAGCTTTCTTT. V gene TRBV29-1 combines with J gene TRBJ1-1; tentative D call: TRBD1 (5 bases). V was cut by 8 bases and J by 0 bases, with 16 bases left in between. From germline, CDR1 is SQVTM and CDR2 ANQGSEA. CDR3 size: 14 residues.

CDR3 amino acids: CASSAHRGLSSYNSPLHF. The DNA of the CDR3 is TGTGCCAGCAGCGCACACAGGGGGCTAAGCTCCTATAATTCACCCCTCCACTTT. V usage is TRBV21-1 and J usage is TRBJ1-6; the table names TRBD1, a call not compared with the DNA. TRBV21-1 is a pseudogene segment. This CDR3 has 18 residues.

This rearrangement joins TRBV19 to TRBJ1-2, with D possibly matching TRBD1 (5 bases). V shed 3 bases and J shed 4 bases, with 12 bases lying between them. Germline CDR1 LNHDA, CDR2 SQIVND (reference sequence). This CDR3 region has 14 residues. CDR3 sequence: CASSITDSTYGYTF. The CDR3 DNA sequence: TGTGCCAGTAGTATCACTGACAGTACCTATGGCTACACCTTC.

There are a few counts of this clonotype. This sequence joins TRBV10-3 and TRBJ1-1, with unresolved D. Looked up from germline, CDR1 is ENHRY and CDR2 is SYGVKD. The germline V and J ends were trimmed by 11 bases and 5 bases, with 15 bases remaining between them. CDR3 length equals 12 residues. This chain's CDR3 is CASHHLRTEAFF. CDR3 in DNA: TGTGCCTCACACCACTTGAGGACTGAAGCTTTCTTT.

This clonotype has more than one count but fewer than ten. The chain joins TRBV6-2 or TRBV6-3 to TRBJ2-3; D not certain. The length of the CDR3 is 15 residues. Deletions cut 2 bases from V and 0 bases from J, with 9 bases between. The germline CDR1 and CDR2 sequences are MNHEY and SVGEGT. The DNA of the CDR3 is TGTGCCAGCAGTTACGGGCGGTTTAGCACAGATACGCAGTATTTT. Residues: CASSYGRFSTDTQYF.

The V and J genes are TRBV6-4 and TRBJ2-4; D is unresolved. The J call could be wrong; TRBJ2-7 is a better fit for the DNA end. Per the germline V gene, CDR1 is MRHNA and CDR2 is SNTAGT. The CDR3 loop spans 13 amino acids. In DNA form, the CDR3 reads TGTGCCAGCAGTGACTCGATCGGTGGCGAGCAGTACTTC. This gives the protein CASSDSIGGEQYF.

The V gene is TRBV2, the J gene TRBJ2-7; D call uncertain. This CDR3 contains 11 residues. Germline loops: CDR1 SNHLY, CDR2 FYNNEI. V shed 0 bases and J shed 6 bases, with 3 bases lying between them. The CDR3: CASSEAIEQYF. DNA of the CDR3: TGTGCCAGCAGTGAAGCGATCGAGCAGTACTTC.

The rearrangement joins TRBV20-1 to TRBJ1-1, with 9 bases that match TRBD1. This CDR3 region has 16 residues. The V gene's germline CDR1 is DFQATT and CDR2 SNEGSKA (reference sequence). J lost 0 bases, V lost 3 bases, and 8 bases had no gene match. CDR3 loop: CSASIRDREMNTEAFF. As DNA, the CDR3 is TGCAGTGCTAGTATCCGGGACAGGGAGATGAACACTGAAGCTTTCTTT.

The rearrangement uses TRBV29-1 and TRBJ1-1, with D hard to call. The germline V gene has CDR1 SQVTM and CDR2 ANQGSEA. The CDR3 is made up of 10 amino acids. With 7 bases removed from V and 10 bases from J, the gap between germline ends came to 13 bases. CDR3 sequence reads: CSAGTSGAFF. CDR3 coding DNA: TGCAGCGCCGGCACTTCGGGAGCTTTCTTT.

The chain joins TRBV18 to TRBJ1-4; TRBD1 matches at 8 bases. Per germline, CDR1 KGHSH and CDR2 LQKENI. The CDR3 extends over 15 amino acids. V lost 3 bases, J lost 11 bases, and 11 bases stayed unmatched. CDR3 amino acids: CASSPTGTGEGKLFF. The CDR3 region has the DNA TGTGCCAGCTCACCCACCGGGACAGGTGAAGGGAAACTGTTTTTT.

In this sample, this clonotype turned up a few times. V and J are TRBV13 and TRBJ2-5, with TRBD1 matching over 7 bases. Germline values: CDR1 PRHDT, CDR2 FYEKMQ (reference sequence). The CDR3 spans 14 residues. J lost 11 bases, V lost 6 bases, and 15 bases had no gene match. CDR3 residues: CASSPGKGAGEQYF. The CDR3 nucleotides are TGTGCCAGCAGTCCAGGGAAGGGGGCCGGAGAGCAGTACTTC.

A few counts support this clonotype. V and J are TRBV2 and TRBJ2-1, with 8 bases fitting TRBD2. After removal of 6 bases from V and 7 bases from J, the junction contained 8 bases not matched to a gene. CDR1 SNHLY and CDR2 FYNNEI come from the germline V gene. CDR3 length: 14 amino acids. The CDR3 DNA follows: TGTGCCAGCAGCCCTAGCGGGCAAGAAAATGAGCAGTTCTTC. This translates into CASSPSGQENEQFF.

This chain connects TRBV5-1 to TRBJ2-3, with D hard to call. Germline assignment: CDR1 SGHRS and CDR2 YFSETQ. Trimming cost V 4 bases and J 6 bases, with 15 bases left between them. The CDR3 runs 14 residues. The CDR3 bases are TGCGCCAGCAGCGAACCCTTCCCAGGTGATACGCAGTATTTT. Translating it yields CASSEPFPGDTQYF.

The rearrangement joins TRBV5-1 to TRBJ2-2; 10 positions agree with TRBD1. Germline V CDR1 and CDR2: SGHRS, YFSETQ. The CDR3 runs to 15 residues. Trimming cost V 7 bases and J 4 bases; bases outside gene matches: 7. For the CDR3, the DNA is TGCGCCAGCTGGGGACAGGGGATGATCACCGGGGAGCTGTTTTTT. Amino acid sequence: CASWGQGMITGELFF.

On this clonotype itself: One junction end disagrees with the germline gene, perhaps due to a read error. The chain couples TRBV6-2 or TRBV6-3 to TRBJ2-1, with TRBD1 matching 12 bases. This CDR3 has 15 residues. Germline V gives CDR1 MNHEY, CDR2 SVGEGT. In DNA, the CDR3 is TGTGTCAGCAGTCCCGGGACAGGGGGCCTCAATGAGCAGTTCTTC. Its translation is CVSSPGTGGLNEQFF.

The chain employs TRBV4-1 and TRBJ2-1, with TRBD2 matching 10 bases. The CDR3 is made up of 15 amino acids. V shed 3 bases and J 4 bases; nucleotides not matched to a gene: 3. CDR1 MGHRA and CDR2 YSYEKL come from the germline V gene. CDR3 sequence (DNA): TGCGCCAGCAGCCAGAGCGGGAGGGATTACAATGAGCAGTTCTTC. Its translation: CASSQSGRDYNEQFF.

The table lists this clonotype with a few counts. CDR3 coding DNA: TGCGCCAGCAGCCAAGCGCCGGGACGGAGCTCCTACGAGCAGTACTTC. Amino acids: CASSQAPGRSSYEQYF. The chain is built from TRBV4-1 and TRBJ2-7, with D possibly being TRBD1 or TRBD2 (5 bases each). V was shortened by 1 base and J by 0 bases, with 13 bases between the two germline ends. CDR3 size: 16 residues. Germline loops: CDR1 MGHRA, CDR2 YSYEKL.

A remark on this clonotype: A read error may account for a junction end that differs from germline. CDR3 DNA: TGTGCTACCAGCAGAGGGGCTAGCGTAAGCACAGATACGCAGTATTTT. Protein product: CATSRGASVSTDTQYF. The chain joins TRBV15 to TRBJ2-3, with D possibly TRBD2 on 6 matching bases. This CDR3 contains 16 residues. The germline V gene encodes CDR1 LNHNV and CDR2 YYDKDF (reference sequence).

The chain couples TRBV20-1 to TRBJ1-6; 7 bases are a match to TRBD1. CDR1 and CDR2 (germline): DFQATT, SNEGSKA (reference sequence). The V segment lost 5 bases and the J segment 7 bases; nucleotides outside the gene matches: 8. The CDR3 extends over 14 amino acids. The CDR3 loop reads CSAPTDRANSPLHF. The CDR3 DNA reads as TGCAGTGCTCCCACTGACAGGGCCAATTCACCCCTCCACTTT.

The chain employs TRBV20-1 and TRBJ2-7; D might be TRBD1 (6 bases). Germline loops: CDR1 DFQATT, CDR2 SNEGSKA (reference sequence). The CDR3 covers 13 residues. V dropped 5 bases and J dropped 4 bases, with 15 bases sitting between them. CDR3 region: CSAQTGSQYEQYF. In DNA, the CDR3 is TGCAGTGCTCAGACAGGTAGTCAGTACGAGCAGTACTTC.

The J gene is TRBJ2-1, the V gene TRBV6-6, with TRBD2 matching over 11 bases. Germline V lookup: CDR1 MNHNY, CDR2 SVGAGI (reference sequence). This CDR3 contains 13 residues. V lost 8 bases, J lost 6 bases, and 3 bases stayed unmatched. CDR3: CASGTSGVNEQFF. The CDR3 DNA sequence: TGTGCCAGCGGGACTAGCGGAGTCAATGAGCAGTTCTTC.

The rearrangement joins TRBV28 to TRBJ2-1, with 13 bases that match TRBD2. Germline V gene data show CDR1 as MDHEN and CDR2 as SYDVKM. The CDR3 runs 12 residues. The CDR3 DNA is TGTAGGACTAGCGGGAGTATGGATGAGCAGTTCTTC. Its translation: CRTSGSMDEQFF.

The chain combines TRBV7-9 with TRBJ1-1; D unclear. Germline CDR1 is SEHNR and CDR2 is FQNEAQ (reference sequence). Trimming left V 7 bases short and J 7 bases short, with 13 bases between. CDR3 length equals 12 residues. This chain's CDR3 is CASNPSGYEAFF. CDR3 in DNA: TGTGCCAGCAACCCTTCGGGGTATGAAGCTTTCTTT.